The 27 T cell receptor beta chains given below trace back to one sample, sequenced in a study of CD8 T cells in ankylosing spondylitis (TCRdb year 2017). Library prep was done by 5' RACE. The reads were generated on an Illumina HiSeq 2500. Clones were called with MiXCR by TCRdb after fastp trimmed the public reads at Q25, and only in-frame beta chains were retained. Entries are consolidated by CDR3 protein sequence, retaining the most common genes and DNA. The sample has approximately 350,000 distinct CDR3 sequences on record, 20% to 25% of them singletons. The top ten clonotypes cover around 13% of the sample. Sequencing input: blood, either unsorted or a sorted T cell fraction (not recorded which). Source of these receptors: a male donor with ankylosing spondylitis or in good health (not recorded which).

The chain is built from TRBV9 and TRBJ2-7, with a weak D call TRBD1 (5 bases). Germline CDR1 is SGDLS and CDR2 is YYNGEE. V was trimmed by 0 bases and J by 2 bases, leaving 12 bases between them. This CDR3 has 15 residues. This chain's CDR3 is CASSVAQGSTYEQYF. Here the CDR3 DNA reads TGTGCCAGCAGCGTAGCGCAGGGTTCAACCTACGAGCAGTACTTC. The whole variable domain, filled in from reference TRBV9 and TRBJ2-7, reads DSGVTQTPKHLITATGQRVTLRCSPRSGDLSVYWYQQSLDQGLQFLIQYYNGEERAKGNILERFSAQQFPDLHSELNLSSLELGDSALYFCASSVAQGSTYEQYFGPGTRLTVT.

J is TRBJ2-2 and V is TRBV10-3, with a tentative D call TRBD2 (6 bases). Germline CDR1 ENHRY, CDR2 SYGVKD. V lost 3 bases to trimming and J lost 1 base, with 9 bases between them. The CDR3 loop spans 15 amino acids. CDR3 residues: CAISEGRGNTGELFF. Here the CDR3 DNA reads TGTGCCATCAGTGAAGGGCGGGGGAACACCGGGGAGCTGTTTTTT.

This chain connects TRBV11-1 to TRBJ2-1, with a possible D match to TRBD1 (5 bases). V dropped 1 base and J dropped 0 bases, with 19 bases sitting between them. Germline assignment: CDR1 SGHAT and CDR2 FQDESV (reference sequence). The CDR3 runs to 19 residues. In DNA, the CDR3 is TGTGCCAGCAGCTTAGTAGGCAGGGAACGTGGTAGCTCCTACAATGAGCAGTTCTTC. The encoded protein is CASSLVGRERGSSYNEQFF.

The chain links TRBV7-9 to TRBJ2-7, with D maybe TRBD2 (5 bases). CDR1 and CDR2 (germline): SEHNR, FQNEAQ (reference sequence). V was cut by 5 bases and J by 3 bases, with 23 bases left in between. This CDR3 contains 17 residues. CDR3 sequence: CASSPRSDGPGDYEQYF. The CDR3 DNA is TGTGCCAGCAGCCCCCGATCGGACGGCCCCGGGGACTACGAGCAGTACTTC.

There are many counts of this clonotype. The CDR3 region has the DNA TGTGCCAGCAGTCTACGGACAGGGCCAGATACGCAGTATTTT. It translates to CASSLRTGPDTQYF. V is TRBV28 and J is TRBJ2-3; 8 bases line up with TRBD1. The CDR3 length is 14 residues. V was pared by 5 bases and J by 4 bases, with 5 bases of the junction left unmatched. The germline V gene encodes CDR1 MDHEN and CDR2 SYDVKM.

In this sample, this clonotype turned up a few times. V gene TRBV29-1 combines with J gene TRBJ2-5, with TRBD1 as a possible D gene (6 bases). Germline V gene lookup returns CDR1 SQVTM and CDR2 ANQGSEA. V shed 0 bases and J shed 2 bases, with 16 bases lying between them. The length of the CDR3 is 16 residues. The CDR3 DNA is TGCAGCGTTGAAGATCTGGACAGTACACCACAAGAGACCCAGTACTTC. This translates into CSVEDLDSTPQETQYF.

V gene TRBV30 combines with J gene TRBJ2-7; D ambiguous. The germline V gene has CDR1 GTSNPN and CDR2 SVGIG (reference sequence). Trimming left V 5 bases short and J 1 base short, with 9 bases between. This CDR3 is 12 amino acids long. DNA for the CDR3: TGTGCCTGGGGGCCAACTTCCTACGAGCAGTACTTC. Protein product: CAWGPTSYEQYF.

Ten or more counts support this clonotype. This chain connects TRBV7-2 to TRBJ2-1, with no clear D. The CDR3 contains 11 residues. Germline CDR1 SGHTA, CDR2 FQGNSA. Trimming took off 11 bases at V and 7 bases at J, with 12 bases between the two ends. The CDR3 is CAVGYINEQFF. CDR3 in DNA: TGTGCCGTCGGATACATTAATGAGCAGTTCTTC.

The V call is TRBV29-1, the J call TRBJ2-3; D is uncertain. The CDR3 is 16 residues long. Trimming left V 3 bases short and J 4 bases short, with 20 bases between. Germline V gives CDR1 SQVTM, CDR2 ANQGSEA. The CDR3 here is CSVEGPDGSGADTQYF. CDR3 DNA sequence: TGCAGCGTTGAGGGCCCGGACGGAAGTGGGGCAGATACGCAGTATTTT.

This clonotype was detected only once. The chain recombines TRBV12-3 or TRBV12-4 with TRBJ2-7; 9 bases align to TRBD2. The CDR3 totals 13 residues. With 8 bases clipped from V and 5 bases from J, the junction kept 7 bases outside the gene matches. The CDR3 protein is CASGGLAGDEQYF. The CDR3 DNA reads TGTGCCAGCGGGGGTTTAGCGGGGGACGAGCAGTACTTC.

The rearrangement links TRBV7-9 to TRBJ1-1; possibly TRBD1 for D (5 bases). Trimming stripped 8 bases from V and 4 bases from J, with 11 bases between. CDR3 length equals 12 residues. In germline, CDR1 is SEHNR, CDR2 FQNEAQ (reference sequence). DNA of the CDR3: TGTGCCAGCGACCAGGGAGGCACTGAAGCTTTCTTT. This codes for CASDQGGTEAFF.

The chain is built from TRBV20-1 and TRBJ1-5; 7 nucleotides line up with TRBD1. The V gene's germline CDR1 is DFQATT and CDR2 SNEGSKA (reference sequence). The CDR3 consists of 13 residues. V dropped 4 bases and J dropped 3; count of bases not matched to a gene: 3. The CDR3 bases are TGCAGTGCTACGGGACAGAACAATCAGCCCCAGCATTTT. Amino acids: CSATGQNNQPQHF.

This clonotype was counted only a few times. This chain links TRBV7-3 with TRBJ2-5; TRBD1 might be the D (6 bases). The CDR3 spans 14 residues. Trimming removed 3 bases from V and 0 bases from J, with 8 bases in between. CDR1 is SGHTA, CDR2 FQGTGA, per germline. The CDR3 loop is CASSFGGHQETQYF. The CDR3 DNA is TGTGCCAGCAGCTTTGGGGGCCACCAAGAGACCCAGTACTTC. Drawing the rest from reference TRBV7-3 and TRBJ2-5, the complete variable domain is GAGVSQTPSNKVTEKGKYVELRCDPISGHTALYWYRQSLGQGPEFLIYFQGTGAADDSGLPNDRFFAVRPEGSVSTLKIQRTERGDSAVYLCASSFGGHQETQYFGPGTRLLVL.

The chain carries TRBV7-6 and TRBJ2-5; 10 nucleotides line up with TRBD2. Germline CDR1 and CDR2: SGHVS and FNYEAQ. The V gene end was trimmed by 5 bases and the J gene end by 1 base; junction bases not matched to a gene: 4. The CDR3 covers 15 residues. Here the CDR3 reads CASSVRLAGQETQYF. The CDR3 DNA is TGTGCCAGCAGCGTGCGACTAGCGGGCCAAGAGACCCAGTACTTC.

This rearrangement joins TRBV6-2 or TRBV6-3 to TRBJ1-2; D is unresolved. Germline V lookup: CDR1 MNHEY, CDR2 SVGEGT. This CDR3 contains 17 residues. Trimming pared 0 bases from V and 4 bases from J, leaving 18 bases between. In DNA, the CDR3 is TGTGCCAGCAGTTACTCCTCGCGCCAACCTTACTTCTATGGCTACACCTTC. The encoded protein is CASSYSSRQPYFYGYTF.

The chain employs TRBV7-9 and TRBJ2-7; D is possibly TRBD1 (5 bases). V lost 4 bases and J lost 0, with 13 bases in between. The CDR3 loop spans 15 amino acids. Looked up from germline, CDR1 is SEHNR and CDR2 is FQNEAQ (reference sequence). CDR3 region: CASSYDSLSSYEQYF. Here the CDR3 DNA reads TGTGCCAGCAGCTATGACAGCTTAAGCTCCTACGAGCAGTACTTC.

This clonotype was picked up a small number of times. This chain uses TRBV6-1 with TRBJ2-4, with unresolved D. Germline V gene lookup returns CDR1 MNHNS and CDR2 SASEGT. This CDR3 region has 16 residues. With 4 bases removed from V and 0 bases from J, the gap between germline ends came to 13 bases. The CDR3 is CASSVQEYLAKNIQYF. CDR3 coding DNA: TGTGCCAGCAGTGTCCAGGAGTACTTAGCCAAAAACATTCAGTACTTC.

The sample holds many counts of this clonotype. The chain recombines TRBV12-3 or TRBV12-4 with TRBJ2-2; the D call may be TRBD1 or TRBD2 (5 bases each). The ends were cut back, 2 bases at V and 3 bases at J, with 7 bases in the middle. The CDR3 totals 14 residues. Here the CDR3 reads CASSLRDHTGELFF. Here the CDR3 DNA reads TGTGCCAGCAGTTTAAGGGACCACACCGGGGAGCTGTTTTTT.

This clonotype occurred a few times. The chain uses TRBV2 and TRBJ2-7, with D uncertain. Germline V gives CDR1 SNHLY, CDR2 FYNNEI. The CDR3 extends over 14 amino acids. V gave up 7 bases and J gave up 3 bases, with 16 bases separating them. The chain's CDR3 is CASTLSSWGYEQYF. The CDR3 DNA is TGTGCCAGCACCCTGTCCTCTTGGGGCTACGAGCAGTACTTC.

The chain employs TRBV24-1 and TRBJ2-5, with 12 bases lining up with TRBD2. Germline V CDR1 and CDR2: KGHDR, SFDVKD. V lost 4 bases and J lost 5; bases outside the gene matches: 7. The CDR3 consists of 16 residues. CDR3 protein: CATSEFLAGGLETQYF. In nucleotides, the CDR3 is TGTGCCACCAGTGAGTTCCTAGCGGGGGGGCTGGAGACCCAGTACTTC.

This chain joins TRBV6-1 and TRBJ2-3, with 9 nucleotides matching TRBD1. Losses at the gene ends were 4 bases for V and 2 bases for J; bases not matched to a gene: 4. Germline CDR1 reads MNHNS; CDR2 reads SASEGT. This CDR3 contains 15 residues. DNA of the CDR3: TGTGCCAGCAGTGGGACAGGGGCGAACACAGATACGCAGTATTTT. This translates into CASSGTGANTDTQYF.

In its sample, this clonotype was seen a few times. This chain connects TRBV30 to TRBJ2-1; D is perhaps TRBD1 (6 bases). The CDR3 sequence is 11 residues long. Per the germline V gene, CDR1 is GTSNPN and CDR2 is SVGIG (reference sequence). V shed 0 bases and J shed 9 bases, with 6 bases lying between them. The CDR3 nucleotides are TGTGCCTGGAGTGTAGGGGGTGAGCAGTTCTTC. It is translated as CAWSVGGEQFF.

The chain employs TRBV12-3 or TRBV12-4 and TRBJ2-3; 8 nucleotides align to TRBD2. V lost 6 bases to trimming and J lost 6 bases; unmatched junction nucleotides: 8. The CDR3 is made up of 14 amino acids. The CDR3 spells CASSARGGPDTQYF. The CDR3 nucleotides read TGTGCCAGCAGCGCTCGGGGGGGCCCGGATACGCAGTATTTT.

This rearrangement joins TRBV7-6 to TRBJ2-5; 7 bases match TRBD2. V shed 4 bases and J 4 bases; nucleotides not matched to a gene: 6. The V gene's germline CDR1 is SGHVS and CDR2 FNYEAQ. CDR3 length equals 14 residues. The CDR3 coding sequence is TGTGCCAGCAGCTGGGGCGGGGGAGTAGAGACCCAGTACTTC. Translated, it gives CASSWGGGVETQYF.

This clonotype showed up many times. The gene calls are TRBV12-3 or TRBV12-4 and TRBJ2-3; the D gene could be TRBD1 or TRBD2 (6 bases each). Trimming left V 6 bases short and J 3 bases short, with 16 bases between. This CDR3 spans 15 amino acids. CDR3: CASSPPGARTDTQYF. Here the CDR3 DNA reads TGTGCCAGCAGCCCCCCGGGGGCCAGAACAGATACGCAGTATTTT.

This clonotype was recorded a few times. The CDR3 region is CASSLRDRGGEQYF. As DNA, the CDR3 is TGTGCCAGCAGCTTACGGGACAGGGGTGGCGAGCAGTACTTC. This rearrangement joins TRBV7-9 to TRBJ2-7; 10 bases are a match to TRBD1. The CDR3 consists of 14 residues. CDR1 and CDR2 (germline): SEHNR, FQNEAQ (reference sequence). J was trimmed by 6 bases and V by 2 bases; bases with no gene match: 4.

This clonotype has just a few counts. The rearrangement joins TRBV6-1 to TRBJ2-1, with 8 bases identical to TRBD1. The junction had 8 bases not matched to a gene; V was cut back by 7 bases and J by 0 bases. Germline CDR1 and CDR2: MNHNS and SASEGT. This CDR3 spans 16 amino acids. Here the CDR3 DNA reads TGTGCCAGCATCGGGACAGGATCATTCTCCTACAATGAGCAGTTCTTC. Amino acid sequence: CASIGTGSFSYNEQFF.